The 7 T cell receptor beta chains given below trace back to one sample, sequenced in a study of T cells in Graves' hyperthyroidism and ophthalmopathy. The investigators amplified TCR beta CDR3 regions from RNA transcripts. When the TCR CDR3 underwent first-round RT-PCR, the HTBI primer set was used. TCRdb independently ran MiXCR on the multiplex PCR reads; one entry per CDR3 protein. This table holds over 150,000 distinct CDR3 sequences, about a sixth found once. Sequenced material: blood. Receptors originate from a woman aged 50 to 60 with Graves' hyperthyroidism.

At least ten counts were recorded for this clonotype. The V call is TRBV7-2, the J call TRBJ1-5; D unclear. The V gene's germline CDR1 is SGHTA and CDR2 FQGNSA. This CDR3 spans 14 amino acids. Trimming took 3 bases from V and 1 from J, leaving 7 bases between them. This chain's CDR3 is CASSFILSNQPQHF. The CDR3 DNA sequence: TGTGCCAGCAGCTTCATACTGAGCAATCAGCCCCAGCATTTT.

The sample holds a few counts of this clonotype. The rearrangement uses TRBV12-3 or TRBV12-4 and TRBJ2-2; D uncertain. This CDR3 comprises 14 residues. Trimming took off 1 base at V and 8 bases at J, with 11 bases between the two ends. The CDR3 protein is CASSLVPALGELFF. CDR3 bases: TGTGCCAGCAGTTTAGTGCCCGCTCTTGGGGAGCTGTTTTTT.

This clonotype was counted many times. The genes are TRBV7-9 and TRBJ2-7; 13 bases line up with TRBD2. The CDR3 spans 15 residues. V shed 5 bases and J 3 bases; nucleotides not matched to a gene: 4. Germline assignment: CDR1 SEHNR and CDR2 FQNEAQ (reference sequence). The CDR3 region has the DNA TGTGCCAGCAGCCCAGGACTAGCGGGAGACTACGAGCAGTACTTC. Amino acid sequence: CASSPGLAGDYEQYF.

At least ten counts were recorded for this clonotype. In nucleotides, the CDR3 is TGTGCCAGCAGCCCGACCCTCCCGGGACTAGCGGGACCTACGCAGTATTTT. Translation: CASSPTLPGLAGPTQYF. The chain is built from TRBV11-3 and TRBJ2-3; 13 bases are a match to TRBD2. With V trimmed by 5 bases and J by 8 bases, 13 bases remained unmatched. The CDR3 contains 17 residues. The germline gives CDR1 SGHNT, CDR2 YENEEA.

This clonotype was found a few times. This may come from a read error, since a much larger clone is one base off. The chain's CDR3 is CASSFTRGEDEQYF. CDR3 bases: TGTGCCAGCAGTTTCACAAGGGGCGAAGACGAGCAGTACTTC. This rearrangement joins TRBV7-9 to TRBJ2-7; D perhaps matches TRBD1 (5 bases). This CDR3 has 14 amino acids. With 6 bases removed from V and 5 bases from J, the gap between germline ends came to 17 bases. CDR1 and CDR2 (germline): SEHNR, FQNEAQ (reference sequence).

This clonotype was seen a handful of times. V gene TRBV11-2 combines with J gene TRBJ2-7, with a tentative D call TRBD1 (5 bases). Trimming cost V 0 bases and J 3 bases, with 18 bases left between them. The CDR3 contains 17 residues. Germline V lookup: CDR1 SGHAT, CDR2 FQNNGV. Here the CDR3 DNA reads TGTGCCAGCAGCTTAGATCTTAGGCAGGGCCGACGCTACGAGCAGTACTTC. This encodes CASSLDLRQGRRYEQYF.

This chain connects TRBV3-1 to TRBJ2-5, with 14 bases identical to TRBD2. Unmatched junction bases numbered 5, after V lost 7 bases and J lost 4 bases. The CDR3 consists of 15 residues. Per germline, CDR1 LGHDT and CDR2 YNNKEL (reference sequence). CDR3 in DNA: TGTGCCAGCACGACTAGCGGGAGGGGGGGAGAGACCCAGTACTTC. Amino acid sequence: CASTTSGRGGETQYF.